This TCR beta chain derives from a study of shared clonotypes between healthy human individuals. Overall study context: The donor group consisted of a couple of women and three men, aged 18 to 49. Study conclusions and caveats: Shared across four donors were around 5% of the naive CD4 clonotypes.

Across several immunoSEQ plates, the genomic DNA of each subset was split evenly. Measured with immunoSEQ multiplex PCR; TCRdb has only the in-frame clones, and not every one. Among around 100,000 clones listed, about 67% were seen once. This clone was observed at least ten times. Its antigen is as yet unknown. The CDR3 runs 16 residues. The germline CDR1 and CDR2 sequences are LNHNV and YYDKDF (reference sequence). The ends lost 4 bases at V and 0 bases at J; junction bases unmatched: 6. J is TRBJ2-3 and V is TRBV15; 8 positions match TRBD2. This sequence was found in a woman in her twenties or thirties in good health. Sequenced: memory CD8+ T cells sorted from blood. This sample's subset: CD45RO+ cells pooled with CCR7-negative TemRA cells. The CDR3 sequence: CATSTILAESTDTQYF. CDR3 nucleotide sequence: TGTGCCACCAGCACTATACTAGCGGAAAGCACAGATACGCAGTATTTT.